This TCR beta chain originates from a study of T cell responses to AZD1222 COVID-19 vaccine. Notes on the study in general: Spike as a whole was targeted by vaccine-associated CD4 TCRs, dominant at 160-218 and 743-854. White British donors predominated, females outnumbered males, and clonal diversity was possibly underestimated.

The ends were cut back, 3 bases at V and 2 bases at J, with 4 bases in the middle. CDR3 length equals 11 residues. The germline CDR1 and CDR2 sequences are DFQATT and SNEGSKA (reference sequence). This clone was recorded a few times. What it binds is unknown. Some clones are missing from TCRdb's copy, which holds only in-frame ones; the method was immunoSEQ multiplex PCR. This table holds 100,000 to 150,000 clones, around nine tenths found once. Sequencing used peripheral blood, obtained 28 days after the second AZD1222 dose. The rearrangement uses TRBV20-1 and TRBJ1-2; no clear D gene. This clonotype originated in an adult who received the AZD1222 COVID-19 vaccine. The CDR3 DNA reads TGCAGTGCTAGGGCCAACTATGGCTACACCTTC. Residues: CSARANYGYTF.